These 17 T cell receptor beta chains came from one sample sequenced in a study of T cell changes during pregnancy in multiple sclerosis. Clones were read by immunoSEQ multiplex PCR, and TCRdb kept only the in-frame ones, dropping some. The sample shows approximately 68,000 clones, approximately 91% of them seen only once. The source was peripheral blood, collected in the second trimester of pregnancy. These TCRs come from a female donor with multiple sclerosis, enrolled in a pregnancy study.

The chain couples TRBV5-5 to TRBJ1-1, with D unresolved. This CDR3 spans 13 amino acids. Trimming took 4 bases from V and 1 from J, leaving 8 bases between them. Germline assignment: CDR1 SGHKS and CDR2 YYEKEE (reference sequence). The DNA for the CDR3 is TGTGCCAGCAGCGGGCAGGCGAACACTGAAGCTTTCTTT. It encodes CASSGQANTEAFF.

The gene calls are TRBV5-5 and TRBJ1-1; 7 bases map to TRBD1. The CDR3 spans 17 residues. In germline, CDR1 is SGHKS, CDR2 YYEKEE (reference sequence). The V segment lost 5 bases and the J segment 8 bases; nucleotides outside the gene matches: 21. The CDR3: CASSYSIPRGKGSEAFF. CDR3 bases: TGTGCCAGCAGTTATTCCATCCCCAGGGGGAAGGGATCAGAAGCTTTCTTT.

The genes are TRBV7-2 and TRBJ1-4; weak D call: TRBD1 (6 bases). Trimming stripped 2 bases from V and 8 bases from J, with 15 bases between. The CDR3 consists of 15 residues. Per germline, CDR1 SGHTA and CDR2 FQGNSA. The CDR3 DNA follows: TGTGCCAGCAGCTTACAACAGGGTCTAGGCGAAAAACTGTTTTTT. Translated, it gives CASSLQQGLGEKLFF.

The chain uses TRBV18 and TRBJ1-2; D may be TRBD1 (5 bases). CDR1 and CDR2 (germline): KGHSH, LQKENI. This CDR3 is built from 14 residues. The V end lost 1 base, the J end lost 0 bases, and 6 bases lay between the germline ends. The CDR3 reads CASSPQGTNYGYTF. CDR3 bases: TGTGCCAGCTCACCACAGGGGACTAACTATGGCTACACCTTC.

V gene TRBV30 combines with J gene TRBJ2-1; TRBD2 might be the D (5 bases). There are 15 residues in the CDR3. The V end lost 3 bases, the J end lost 3 bases, and 15 bases lay between the germline ends. Germline loops: CDR1 GTSNPN, CDR2 SVGIG (reference sequence). The CDR3 DNA reads as TGTGCCTGGAGCGCTGAAGTCGGGGACTACAATGAGCAGTTCTTC. Amino acid sequence: CAWSAEVGDYNEQFF.

The chain joins TRBV14 to TRBJ2-1; 7 bases are a match to TRBD1. Trimming removed 0 bases from V and 2 bases from J; junction bases left unmatched: 4. The CDR3 totals 16 residues. Germline assignment: CDR1 SGHDN and CDR2 FVKESK. CDR3 sequence (DNA): TGTGCCAGCAGCCAAGACGTCGGGACAGCCTACAATGAGCAGTTCTTC. The encoded protein is CASSQDVGTAYNEQFF.

The chain recombines TRBV11-2 with TRBJ1-4; 11 bases are a match to TRBD1. CDR1 SGHAT and CDR2 FQNNGV come from the germline V gene. CDR3 length equals 14 residues. With V trimmed by 4 bases and J by 9 bases, 4 bases remained unmatched. CDR3 in DNA: TGTGCCAGCAGCTGGGGACAGGGGGAGAAAAAACTGTTTTTT. This encodes CASSWGQGEKKLFF.

This clone occurred once. The V gene is TRBV19, the J gene TRBJ1-5, with D unresolved. CDR1 and CDR2 (germline): LNHDA, SQIVND (reference sequence). There are 15 residues in the CDR3. V gave up 7 bases and J gave up 2 bases, with 15 bases separating them. In DNA, the CDR3 is TGTGCCAGTAACTGGGGAGGGTCCGGCAATCAGCCCCAGCATTTT. Translated, it gives CASNWGGSGNQPQHF.

The chain combines TRBV5-1 with TRBJ2-2, with 7 bases that match TRBD1. V was clipped by 4 bases and J by 4 bases; unmatched bases: 4. Germline CDR1 and CDR2: SGHRS and YFSETQ. The CDR3 consists of 14 residues. The CDR3 nucleotides read TGCGCCAGCAGCGGAAACAGGGGCACCGGGGAGCTGTTTTTT. It translates to CASSGNRGTGELFF.

This chain links TRBV9 with TRBJ2-1; 8 bases map to TRBD1. Germline V lookup: CDR1 SGDLS, CDR2 YYNGEE. This CDR3 is built from 17 residues. V was pared by 0 bases and J by 3 bases, with 8 bases of the junction left unmatched. CDR3 sequence (DNA): TGTGCCAGCAGCGTAGATGGGGGACAGGTCCGCTACAATGAGCAGTTCTTC. It is translated as CASSVDGGQVRYNEQFF.

This clone is labeled as medium-sized. The V call is TRBV7-8, the J call TRBJ1-2; 10 positions agree with TRBD1. The CDR3 has 14 amino acids. Trimming took 6 bases from V and 4 from J; bases not matched to a gene: 5. Germline CDR1 is SGHVS and CDR2 is FQNEAQ. The CDR3 loop reads CASSSGQGTYGYTF. In DNA form, the CDR3 reads TGTGCCAGCAGTTCGGGACAGGGGACCTATGGCTACACCTTC.

V is TRBV5-8 and J is TRBJ1-1, with D possibly being TRBD1 (5 bases). The length of the CDR3 is 17 residues. Trimming pared 0 bases from V and 4 bases from J, leaving 19 bases between. Germline loops: CDR1 SGHTS, CDR2 YDEGEE. The CDR3 DNA sequence: TGTGCCAGCAGCTTGGATCCCTGGGGGGAGTCGGGCACTGAAGCTTTCTTT. It is translated as CASSLDPWGESGTEAFF.

V is TRBV6-6 and J is TRBJ1-5, with D possibly matching TRBD1 (6 bases). This CDR3 has 14 amino acids. V was shortened by 5 bases and J by 2 bases, with 10 bases between the two germline ends. Germline V gene sequence: CDR1 MNHNY, CDR2 SVGAGI (reference sequence). The CDR3 region is CASSTDSRNQPQHF. The DNA for the CDR3 is TGTGCCAGCAGTACGGACAGCCGCAATCAGCCCCAGCATTTT.

On this clone itself: A read error may produce the germline difference seen at one junction end. DNA of the CDR3: TGTGCCAGCGGTTTTGAGAGCTCCTATAATTCACCCCTCCACTTT. It yields the protein CASGFESSYNSPLHF. The rearrangement joins TRBV27 to TRBJ1-6; no clear D. Per the germline V gene, CDR1 is MNHEY and CDR2 is SMNVEV (reference sequence). The CDR3 loop spans 15 amino acids.

The chain links TRBV6-6 to TRBJ1-1; D remains ambiguous. Per the germline V gene, CDR1 is MNHNY and CDR2 is SVGAGI (reference sequence). The ends were cut back, 4 bases at V and 0 bases at J, with 3 bases in the middle. This CDR3 has 12 residues. CDR3 bases: TGTGCCAGCAGTTTAGTGAACACTGAAGCTTTCTTT. Translating gives CASSLVNTEAFF.

The chain links TRBV30 to TRBJ1-2, with D possibly being TRBD1 (5 bases). The CDR3 consists of 12 residues. CDR1 and CDR2 (germline): GTSNPN, SVGIG (reference sequence). V was pared by 1 base and J by 5 bases, with 8 bases between. The CDR3 DNA reads as TGTGCCTGGAGTGGGGGCTGGTATGGCTACACCTTC. It translates to CAWSGGWYGYTF.

The chain employs TRBV9 and TRBJ1-3; 7 nucleotides align to TRBD1. Per the germline V gene, CDR1 is SGDLS and CDR2 is YYNGEE. This CDR3 is 15 amino acids long. V dropped 3 bases and J dropped 0; count of bases not matched to a gene: 3. CDR3 in amino acids: CASSGDSLSGNTIYF. The CDR3 DNA is TGTGCCAGCAGCGGGGACAGCCTCTCTGGAAACACCATATATTTT.